This TCR beta chain was profiled in a study of blood T cell repertoires in COVID-19. As for the study in general: From the United States, Italy and Spain came samples of acute and convalescent COVID-19. Nucleic acid was either cDNA or gDNA, and it came from T cells, B-cell-depleted T cells, or PBMCs.

Per the study methods: Using reference gene primer amplification, nucleated cell counts were estimated. The table came from immunoSEQ multiplex PCR; TCRdb's copy has only in-frame clones and leaves some out. V and J calls and clone size are given by that table; D and trimming were obtained from the DNA. This table has 150,000 to 200,000 clones, around nine tenths appearing once. This TCR came from a man between 60 and 75 years old with active or convalescent COVID-19. Sample: peripheral blood.

As DNA, the CDR3 is TGTGCCAGCAGTAGCAGGGCCAGCACAGATACGCAGTATTTT. It translates to CASSSRASTDTQYF. This sequence joins TRBV6-5 and TRBJ2-3; D is possibly TRBD1 (5 bases). The CDR3 has 14 residues. Germline V gives CDR1 MNHEY, CDR2 SVGAGI. Trimming left V 5 bases short and J 0 bases short, with 9 bases between.